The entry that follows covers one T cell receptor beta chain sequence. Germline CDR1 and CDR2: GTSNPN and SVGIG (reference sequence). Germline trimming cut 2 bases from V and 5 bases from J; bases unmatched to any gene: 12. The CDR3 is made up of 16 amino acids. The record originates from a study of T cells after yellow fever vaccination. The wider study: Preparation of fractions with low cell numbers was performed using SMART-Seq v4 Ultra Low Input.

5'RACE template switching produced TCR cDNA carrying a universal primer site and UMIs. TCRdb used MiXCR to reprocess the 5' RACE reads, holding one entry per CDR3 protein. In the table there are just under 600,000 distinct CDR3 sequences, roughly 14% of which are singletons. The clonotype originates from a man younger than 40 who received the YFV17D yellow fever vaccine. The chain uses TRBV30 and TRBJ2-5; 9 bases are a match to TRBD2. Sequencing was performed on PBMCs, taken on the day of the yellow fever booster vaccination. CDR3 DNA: TGTGCCTGGAGTAGGGGCCCTGCGGGAGGGCTTGAGACCCAGTACTTC. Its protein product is CAWSRGPAGGLETQYF.